This T cell receptor beta chain was observed in a study of blood T cell repertoires in COVID-19. Across the whole study: PBMCs, B-cell-depleted T cells, or T cells were the source of the cDNA or gDNA that made up the material.

This CDR3 has 16 amino acids. Trimming cost V 6 bases and J 1 base, with 18 bases left between them. Clinical histories supplied by participants themselves formed the basis of cohort assignment. Symptom resolution, clearance, or two negative PCRs marked the recovered donors of Cohort 3. The protocol was immunoSEQ multiplex PCR, while the TCRdb copy is restricted to in-frame clones and leaves out a portion. The table has fewer than 350,000 clones, around 84% seen once. This chain connects TRBV23-1 to TRBJ1-2; a possible D gene is TRBD1 (5 bases). TRBV23-1 is given ORF status, its function remaining uncertain. The clonotype comes from a woman between 50 and 59 years old who had recovered from COVID-19. The sequencing sample was made of PBMCs or T cells enriched from blood (not recorded which). CDR3 region: CASSLTQADFNYGYTF. The CDR3 region has the DNA TGCGCCAGCAGCCTGACACAGGCCGACTTTAACTATGGCTACACCTTC.